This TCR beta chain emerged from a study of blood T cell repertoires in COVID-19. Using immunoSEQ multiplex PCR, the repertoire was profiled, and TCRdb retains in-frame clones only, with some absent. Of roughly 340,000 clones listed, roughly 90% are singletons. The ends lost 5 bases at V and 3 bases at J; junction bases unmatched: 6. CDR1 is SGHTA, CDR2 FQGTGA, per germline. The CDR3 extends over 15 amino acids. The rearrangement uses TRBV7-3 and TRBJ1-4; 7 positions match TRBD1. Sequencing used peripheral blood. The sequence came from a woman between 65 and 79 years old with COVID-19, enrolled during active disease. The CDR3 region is CASSKSGQPNEKLFF. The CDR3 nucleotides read TGTGCCAGCAGCAAGTCGGGACAGCCTAATGAAAAACTGTTTTTT.